This record concerns one TCR beta chain sequence. Its specificity is not known. The sample is drawn from a study of T cell responses to AZD1222 COVID-19 vaccine. Using immunoSEQ multiplex PCR, the repertoire was profiled, and TCRdb retains in-frame clones only, with some absent. The sample records approximately 80,000 clones, 70% to 90% being singletons. Regarding the study as a whole: Females made up more of the donors, who were largely white British, and clonal diversity may have come out too low. Close to half of spike-specific TCRs reportedly recognize unmutated variant regions. Seropositivity was recorded at baseline in only 5 or 6 AZD1222 recipients. CD4 TCRs associated with vaccination spanned spike, dominating at 160-218 and 743-854.

This specimen was peripheral blood, taken on day 0 of MenACWY control vaccination. This clonotype was obtained from an adult in good health.

CDR3 residues: CASSLGGVKSNSPLHF. CDR3 sequence (DNA): TGTGCCAGCAGCTTGGGGGGAGTGAAAAGTAATTCACCCCTCCACTTT. V is TRBV5-4 and J is TRBJ1-6; D gene ambiguous. The ends were cut back, 0 bases at V and 6 bases at J, with 13 bases in the middle. The germline V gene encodes CDR1 SGHNT and CDR2 YYREEE (reference sequence). The CDR3 runs to 16 residues.